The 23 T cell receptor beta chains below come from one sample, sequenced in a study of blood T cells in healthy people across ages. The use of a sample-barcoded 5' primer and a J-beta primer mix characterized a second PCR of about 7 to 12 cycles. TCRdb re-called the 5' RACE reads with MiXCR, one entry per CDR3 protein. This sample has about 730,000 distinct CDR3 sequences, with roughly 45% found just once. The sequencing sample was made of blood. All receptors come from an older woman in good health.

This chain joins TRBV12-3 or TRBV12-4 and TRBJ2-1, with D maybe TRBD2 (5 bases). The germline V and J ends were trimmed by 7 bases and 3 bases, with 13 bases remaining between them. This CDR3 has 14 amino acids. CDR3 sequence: CASTEGTLYNEQFF. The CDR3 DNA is TGTGCCAGCACAGAGGGTACCCTCTACAATGAGCAGTTCTTC.

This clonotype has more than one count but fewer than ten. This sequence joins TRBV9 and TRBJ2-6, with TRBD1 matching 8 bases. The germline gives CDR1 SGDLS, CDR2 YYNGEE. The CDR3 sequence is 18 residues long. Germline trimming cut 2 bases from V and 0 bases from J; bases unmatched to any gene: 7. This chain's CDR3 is CASSVRQGLGSGANVLTF. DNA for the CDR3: TGTGCCAGCAGCGTCCGACAGGGGTTGGGCTCTGGGGCCAACGTCCTGACTTTC.

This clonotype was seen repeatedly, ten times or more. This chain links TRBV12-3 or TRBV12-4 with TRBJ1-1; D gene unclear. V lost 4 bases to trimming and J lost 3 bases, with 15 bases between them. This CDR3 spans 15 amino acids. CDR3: CASSSQTGGYTEAFF. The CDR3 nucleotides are TGTGCCAGCAGTTCGCAGACGGGAGGGTACACTGAAGCTTTCTTT.

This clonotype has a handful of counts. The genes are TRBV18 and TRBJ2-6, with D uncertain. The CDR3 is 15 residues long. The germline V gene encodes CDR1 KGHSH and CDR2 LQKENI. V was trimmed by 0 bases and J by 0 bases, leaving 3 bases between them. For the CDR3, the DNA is TGTGCCAGCTCACCACCGTTCTCTGGGGCCAACGTCCTGACTTTC. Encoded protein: CASSPPFSGANVLTF. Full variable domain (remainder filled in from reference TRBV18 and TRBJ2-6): NAGVMQNPRHLVRRRGQEARLRCSPMKGHSHVYWYRQLPEEGLKFMVYLQKENIIDESGMPKERFSAEFPKEGPSILRIQQVVRGDSAAYFCASSPPFSGANVLTFGAGSRLTVL.

This CDR3 is CASSYEGHGYTF. For the CDR3, the DNA is TGTGCCAGCAGTTACGAAGGCCATGGCTACACCTTC. The chain carries TRBV6-2 or TRBV6-3 and TRBJ1-2; D gene unclear. Between the trimmed V and J ends, which lost 2 bases and 6 bases, there was a span of 7 bases. The CDR3 loop spans 12 amino acids. The germline gives CDR1 MNHEY, CDR2 SVGEGT.

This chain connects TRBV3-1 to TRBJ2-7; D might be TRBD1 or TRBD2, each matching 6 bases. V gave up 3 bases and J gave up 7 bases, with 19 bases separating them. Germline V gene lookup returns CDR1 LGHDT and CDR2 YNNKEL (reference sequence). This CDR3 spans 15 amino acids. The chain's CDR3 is CASSQGAGRGREQYF. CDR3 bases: TGTGCCAGCAGCCAGGGGGCCGGGAGAGGCCGGGAGCAGTACTTC.

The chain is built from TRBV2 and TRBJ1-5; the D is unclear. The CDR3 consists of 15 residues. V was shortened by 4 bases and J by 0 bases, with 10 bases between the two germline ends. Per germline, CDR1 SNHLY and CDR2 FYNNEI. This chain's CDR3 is CASSVGVYSNQPQHF. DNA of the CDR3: TGTGCCAGCAGTGTCGGGGTCTATAGCAATCAGCCCCAGCATTTT.

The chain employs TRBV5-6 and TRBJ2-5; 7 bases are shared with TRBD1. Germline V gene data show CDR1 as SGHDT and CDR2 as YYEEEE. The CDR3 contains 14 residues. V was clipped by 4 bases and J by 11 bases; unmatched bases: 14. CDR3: CASSPGTVNNEQYF. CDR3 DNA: TGTGCCAGCAGCCCCGGGACAGTCAACAATGAGCAGTACTTC.

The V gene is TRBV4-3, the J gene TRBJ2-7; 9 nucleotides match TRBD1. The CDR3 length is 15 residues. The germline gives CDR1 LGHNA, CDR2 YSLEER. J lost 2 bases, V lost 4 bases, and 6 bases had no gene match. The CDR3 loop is CASSRLTGGTYEQYF. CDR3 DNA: TGCGCCAGCAGCCGCCTGACAGGGGGAACCTACGAGCAGTACTTC.

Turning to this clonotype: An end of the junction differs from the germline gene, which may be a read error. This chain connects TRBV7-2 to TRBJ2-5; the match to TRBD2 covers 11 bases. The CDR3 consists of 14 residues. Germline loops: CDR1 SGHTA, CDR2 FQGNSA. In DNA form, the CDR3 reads TGTGCCTGCAGCTTCGGGACTAGCGGCGATGAGCAGTACTTC. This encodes CACSFGTSGDEQYF.

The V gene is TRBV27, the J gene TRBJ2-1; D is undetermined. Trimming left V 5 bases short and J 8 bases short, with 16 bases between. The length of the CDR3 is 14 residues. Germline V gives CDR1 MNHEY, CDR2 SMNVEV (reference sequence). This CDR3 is CASSRTSPSYEQFF. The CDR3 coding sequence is TGTGCCAGCAGTCGAACCTCCCCTAGTTATGAGCAGTTCTTC.

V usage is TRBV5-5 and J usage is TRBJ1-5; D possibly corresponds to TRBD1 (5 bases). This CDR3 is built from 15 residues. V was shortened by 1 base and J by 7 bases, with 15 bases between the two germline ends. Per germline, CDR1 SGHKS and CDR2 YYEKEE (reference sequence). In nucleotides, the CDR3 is TGTGCCAGCAGCTTGAGAAGGGAAGGGGACCAGCCCCAGCATTTT. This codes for CASSLRREGDQPQHF.

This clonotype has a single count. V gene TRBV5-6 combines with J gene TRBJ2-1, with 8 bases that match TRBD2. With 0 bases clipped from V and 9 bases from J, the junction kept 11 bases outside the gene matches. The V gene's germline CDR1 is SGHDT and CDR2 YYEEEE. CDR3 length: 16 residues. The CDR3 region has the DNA TGTGCCAGCAGCTTGGTGGTTTCGGGGACTAGTGGTGAGCAGTTCTTC. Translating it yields CASSLVVSGTSGEQFF.

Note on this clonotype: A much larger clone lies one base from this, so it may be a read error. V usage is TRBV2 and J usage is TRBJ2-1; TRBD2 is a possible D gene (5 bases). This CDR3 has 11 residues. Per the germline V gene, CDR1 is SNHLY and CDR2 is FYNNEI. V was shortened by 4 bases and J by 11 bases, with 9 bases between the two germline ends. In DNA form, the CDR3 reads TGTGCCAGCAGTGTTGTCGGGAAGCAGTTCTTC. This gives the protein CASSVVGKQFF.

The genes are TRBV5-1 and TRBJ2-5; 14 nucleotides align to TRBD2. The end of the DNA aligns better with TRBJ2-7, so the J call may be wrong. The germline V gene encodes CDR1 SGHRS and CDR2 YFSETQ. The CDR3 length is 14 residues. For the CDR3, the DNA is TGCGCCAGCAGGACGGGACTAGCGGGAGACGAGCAGTACTTC. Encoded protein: CASRTGLAGDEQYF.

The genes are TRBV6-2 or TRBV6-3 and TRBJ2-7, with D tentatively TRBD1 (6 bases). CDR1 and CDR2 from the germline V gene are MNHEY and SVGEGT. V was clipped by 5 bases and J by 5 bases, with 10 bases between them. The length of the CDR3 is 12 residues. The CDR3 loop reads CASSQRQDEQYF. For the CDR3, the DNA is TGTGCCAGCAGTCAAAGACAGGACGAGCAGTACTTC.

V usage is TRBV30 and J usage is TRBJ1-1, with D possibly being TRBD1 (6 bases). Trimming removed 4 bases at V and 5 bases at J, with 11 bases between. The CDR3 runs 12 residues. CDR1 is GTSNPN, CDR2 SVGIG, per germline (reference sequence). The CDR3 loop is CAWIGGGTEAFF. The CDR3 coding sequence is TGTGCCTGGATAGGGGGGGGAACTGAAGCTTTCTTT.

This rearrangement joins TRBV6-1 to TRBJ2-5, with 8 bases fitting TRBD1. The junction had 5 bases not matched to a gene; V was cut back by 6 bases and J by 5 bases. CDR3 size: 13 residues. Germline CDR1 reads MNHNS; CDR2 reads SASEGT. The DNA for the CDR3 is TGTGCCAGCAGATTGACAGGGGTGGAGACCCAGTACTTC. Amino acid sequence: CASRLTGVETQYF.

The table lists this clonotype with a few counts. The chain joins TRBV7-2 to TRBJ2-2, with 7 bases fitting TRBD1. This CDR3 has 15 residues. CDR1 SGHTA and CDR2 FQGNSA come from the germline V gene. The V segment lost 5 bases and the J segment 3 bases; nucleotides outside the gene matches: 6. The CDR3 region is CASSRQGLYTGELFF. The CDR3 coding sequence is TGTGCCAGCAGCCGACAGGGTCTTTACACCGGGGAGCTGTTTTTT. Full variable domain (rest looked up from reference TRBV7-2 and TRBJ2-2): GAGVSQSPSNKVTEKGKDVELRCDPISGHTALYWYRQSLGQGLEFLIYFQGNSAPDKSGLPSDRFSAERTGGSVSTLTIQRTQQEDSAVYLCASSRQGLYTGELFFGEGSRLTVL.

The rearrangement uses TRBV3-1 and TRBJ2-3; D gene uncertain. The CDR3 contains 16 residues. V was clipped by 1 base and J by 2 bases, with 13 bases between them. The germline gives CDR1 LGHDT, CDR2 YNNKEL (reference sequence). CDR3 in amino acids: CASSQVGLDPTDTQYF. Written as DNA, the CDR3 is TGTGCCAGCAGCCAAGTCGGCCTAGACCCCACAGATACGCAGTATTTT.

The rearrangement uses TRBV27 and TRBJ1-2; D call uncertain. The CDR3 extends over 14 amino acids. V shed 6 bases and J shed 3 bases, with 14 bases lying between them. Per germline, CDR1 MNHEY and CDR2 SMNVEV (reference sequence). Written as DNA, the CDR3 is TGTGCCAGCAGCTCCGGCCGGGTGGACTATGGCTACACCTTC. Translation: CASSSGRVDYGYTF.

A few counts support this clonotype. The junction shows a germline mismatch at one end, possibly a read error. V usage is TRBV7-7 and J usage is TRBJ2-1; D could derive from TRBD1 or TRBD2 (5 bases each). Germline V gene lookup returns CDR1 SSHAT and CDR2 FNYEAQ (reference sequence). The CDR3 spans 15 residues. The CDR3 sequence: CASSLVLGTYNEQFF. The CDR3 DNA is TGTGCTAGCAGCTTAGTCCTCGGGACGTACAATGAGCAGTTCTTC.

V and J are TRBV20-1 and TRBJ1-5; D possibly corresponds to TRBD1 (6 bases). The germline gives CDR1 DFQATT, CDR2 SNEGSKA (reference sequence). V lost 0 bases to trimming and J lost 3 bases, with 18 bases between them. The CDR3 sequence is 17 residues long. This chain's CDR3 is CSARDWPTGRDNQPQHF. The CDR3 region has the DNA TGCAGTGCTAGAGATTGGCCCACAGGGAGGGACAATCAGCCCCAGCATTTT.